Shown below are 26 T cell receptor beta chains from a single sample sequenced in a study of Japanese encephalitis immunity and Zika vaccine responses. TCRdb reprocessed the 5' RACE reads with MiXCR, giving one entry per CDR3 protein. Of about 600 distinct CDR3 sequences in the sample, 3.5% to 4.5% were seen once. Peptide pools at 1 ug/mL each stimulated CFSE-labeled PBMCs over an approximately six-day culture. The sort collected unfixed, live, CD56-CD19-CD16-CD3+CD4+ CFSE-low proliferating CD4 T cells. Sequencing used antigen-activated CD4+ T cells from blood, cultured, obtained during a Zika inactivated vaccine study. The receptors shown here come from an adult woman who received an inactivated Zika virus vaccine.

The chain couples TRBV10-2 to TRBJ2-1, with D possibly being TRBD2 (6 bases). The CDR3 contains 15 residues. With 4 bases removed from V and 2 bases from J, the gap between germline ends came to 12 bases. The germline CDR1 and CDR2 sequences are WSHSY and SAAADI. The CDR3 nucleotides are TGCGCCAGCAGTGTTGCGGGGCTCGCCTACAATGAGCAGTTCTTC. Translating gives CASSVAGLAYNEQFF.

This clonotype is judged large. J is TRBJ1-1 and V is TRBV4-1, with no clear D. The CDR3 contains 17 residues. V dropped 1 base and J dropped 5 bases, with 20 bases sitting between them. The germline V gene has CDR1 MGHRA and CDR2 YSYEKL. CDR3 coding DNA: TGCGCCAGCAGCCAAGCTCGGGTCGGAGCTCGGGGAACTGAAGCTTTCTTT. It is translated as CASSQARVGARGTEAFF.

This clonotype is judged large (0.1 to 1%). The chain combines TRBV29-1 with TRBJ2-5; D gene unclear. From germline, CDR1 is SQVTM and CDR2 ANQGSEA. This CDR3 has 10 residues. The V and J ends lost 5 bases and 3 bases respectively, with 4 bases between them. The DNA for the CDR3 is TGCAGCGTTTTAGAAGAGACCCAGTACTTC. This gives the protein CSVLEETQYF.

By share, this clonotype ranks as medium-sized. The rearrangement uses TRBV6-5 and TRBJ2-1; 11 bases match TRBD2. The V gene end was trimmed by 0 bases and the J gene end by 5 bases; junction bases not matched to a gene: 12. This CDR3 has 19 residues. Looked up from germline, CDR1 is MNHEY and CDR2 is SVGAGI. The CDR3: CASSYSWRLLAGVHNEQFF. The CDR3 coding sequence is TGTGCCAGCAGTTACTCCTGGAGATTACTAGCGGGGGTCCACAATGAGCAGTTCTTC.

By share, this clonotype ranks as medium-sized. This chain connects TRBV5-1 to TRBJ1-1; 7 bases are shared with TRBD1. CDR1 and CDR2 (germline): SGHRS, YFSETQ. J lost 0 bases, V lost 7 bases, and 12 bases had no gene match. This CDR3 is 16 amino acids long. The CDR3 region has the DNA TGCGCCAGCTATCCGGGGGCAGGGGGTTTGAACACTGAAGCTTTCTTT. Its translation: CASYPGAGGLNTEAFF.

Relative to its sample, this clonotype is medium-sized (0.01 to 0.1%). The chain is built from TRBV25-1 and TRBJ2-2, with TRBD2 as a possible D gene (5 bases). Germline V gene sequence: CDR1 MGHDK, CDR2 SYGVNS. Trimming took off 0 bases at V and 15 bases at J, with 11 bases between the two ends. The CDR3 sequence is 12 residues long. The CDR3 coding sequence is TGTGCCAGCAGTGAATACGGGATCAGGATGTTTTTT. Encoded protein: CASSEYGIRMFF.

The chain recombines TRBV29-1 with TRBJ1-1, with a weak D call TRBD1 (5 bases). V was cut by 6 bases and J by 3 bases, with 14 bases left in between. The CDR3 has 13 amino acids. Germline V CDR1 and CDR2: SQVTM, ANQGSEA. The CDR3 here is CSVASRAHTEAFF. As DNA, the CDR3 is TGCAGCGTCGCTTCCAGGGCCCACACTGAAGCTTTCTTT.

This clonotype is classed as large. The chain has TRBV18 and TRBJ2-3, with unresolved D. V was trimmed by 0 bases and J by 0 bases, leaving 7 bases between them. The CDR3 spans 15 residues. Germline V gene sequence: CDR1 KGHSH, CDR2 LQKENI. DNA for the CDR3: TGTGCCAGCTCACCACCGACACGTAGCACAGATACGCAGTATTTT. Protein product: CASSPPTRSTDTQYF.

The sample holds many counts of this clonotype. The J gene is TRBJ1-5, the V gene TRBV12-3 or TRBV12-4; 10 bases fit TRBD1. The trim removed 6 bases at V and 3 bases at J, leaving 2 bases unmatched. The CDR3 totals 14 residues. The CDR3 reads CASRGTGVNQPQHF. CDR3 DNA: TGTGCCAGCAGGGGGACAGGGGTCAATCAGCCCCAGCATTTT.

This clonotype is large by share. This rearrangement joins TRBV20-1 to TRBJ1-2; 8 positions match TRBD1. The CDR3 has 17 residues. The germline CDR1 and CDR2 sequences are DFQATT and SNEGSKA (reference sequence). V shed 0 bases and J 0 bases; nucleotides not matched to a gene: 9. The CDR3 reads CSARDSQGARANYGYTF. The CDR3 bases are TGCAGTGCTAGAGATTCCCAGGGGGCGCGAGCTAACTATGGCTACACCTTC.

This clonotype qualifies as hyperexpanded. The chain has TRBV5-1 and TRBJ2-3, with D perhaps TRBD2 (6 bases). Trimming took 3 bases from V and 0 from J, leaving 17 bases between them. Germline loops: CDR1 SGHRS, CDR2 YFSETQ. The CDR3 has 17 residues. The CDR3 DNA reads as TGCGCCAGCAGCTCACGAGGAGGGATGTTTAGCACAGATACGCAGTATTTT. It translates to CASSSRGGMFSTDTQYF.

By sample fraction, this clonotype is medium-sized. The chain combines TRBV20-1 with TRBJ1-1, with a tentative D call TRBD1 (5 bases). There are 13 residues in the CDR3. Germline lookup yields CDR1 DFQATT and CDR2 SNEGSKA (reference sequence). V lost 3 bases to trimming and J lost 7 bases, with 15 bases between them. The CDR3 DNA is TGCAGTGCTAGGGGGCGTTTAATAAGTGAAGCTTTCTTT. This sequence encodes CSARGRLISEAFF.

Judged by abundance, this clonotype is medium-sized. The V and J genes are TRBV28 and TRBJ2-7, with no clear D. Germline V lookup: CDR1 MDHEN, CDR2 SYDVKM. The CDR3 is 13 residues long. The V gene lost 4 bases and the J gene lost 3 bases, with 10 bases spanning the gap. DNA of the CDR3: TGTGCCAGCAGTTCCACAGACCTCTACGAGCAGTACTTC. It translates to CASSSTDLYEQYF.

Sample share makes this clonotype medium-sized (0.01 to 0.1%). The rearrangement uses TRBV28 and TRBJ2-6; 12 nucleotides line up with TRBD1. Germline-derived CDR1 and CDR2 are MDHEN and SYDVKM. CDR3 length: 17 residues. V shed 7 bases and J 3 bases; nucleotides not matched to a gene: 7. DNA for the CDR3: TGTGCCAGCAAACCGGGACAGGGGGCCATTGGGGCCAACGTCCTGACTTTC. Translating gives CASKPGQGAIGANVLTF.

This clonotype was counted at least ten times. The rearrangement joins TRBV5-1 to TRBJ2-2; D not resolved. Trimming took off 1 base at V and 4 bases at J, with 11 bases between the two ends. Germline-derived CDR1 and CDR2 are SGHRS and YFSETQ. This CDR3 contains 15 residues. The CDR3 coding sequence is TGCGCCAGCAGCTTGTTAGGGCCGGGCACCGGGGAGCTGTTTTTT. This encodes CASSLLGPGTGELFF.

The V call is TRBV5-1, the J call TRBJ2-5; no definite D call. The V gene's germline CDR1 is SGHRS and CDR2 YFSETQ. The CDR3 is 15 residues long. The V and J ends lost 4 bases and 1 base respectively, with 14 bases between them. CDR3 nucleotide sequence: TGCGCCAGCAGCCACCTAGACGGATCCCAAGAGACCCAGTACTTC. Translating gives CASSHLDGSQETQYF.

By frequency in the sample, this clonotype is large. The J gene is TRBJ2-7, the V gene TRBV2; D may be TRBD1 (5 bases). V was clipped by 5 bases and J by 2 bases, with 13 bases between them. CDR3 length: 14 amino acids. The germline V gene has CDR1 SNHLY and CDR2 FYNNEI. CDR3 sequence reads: CASSPDTITYEQYF. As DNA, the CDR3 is TGTGCCAGCAGTCCGGACACTATCACCTACGAGCAGTACTTC.

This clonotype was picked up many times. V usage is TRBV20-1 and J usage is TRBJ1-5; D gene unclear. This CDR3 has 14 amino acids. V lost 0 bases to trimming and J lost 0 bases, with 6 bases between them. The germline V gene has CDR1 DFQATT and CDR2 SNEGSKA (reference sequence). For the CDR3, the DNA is TGCAGTGCTAGAGAACAGACTAGCAATCAGCCCCAGCATTTT. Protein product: CSAREQTSNQPQHF.

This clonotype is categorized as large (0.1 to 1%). CDR3 sequence reads: CASSPTVRGYTF. The CDR3 DNA is TGTGCCAGCAGCCCTACAGTGCGGGGCTACACCTTC. The chain uses TRBV5-6 and TRBJ1-2; D is ambiguous. The CDR3 is 12 residues long. The germline gives CDR1 SGHDT, CDR2 YYEEEE. Trimming took 4 bases from V and 8 from J, leaving 12 bases between them.

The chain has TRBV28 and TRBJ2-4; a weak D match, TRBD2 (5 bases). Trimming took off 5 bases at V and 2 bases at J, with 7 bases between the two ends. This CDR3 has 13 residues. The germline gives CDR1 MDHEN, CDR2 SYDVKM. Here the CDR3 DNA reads TGTGCCAGCAGTGACTATACCAAAAACATTCAGTACTTC. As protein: CASSDYTKNIQYF.

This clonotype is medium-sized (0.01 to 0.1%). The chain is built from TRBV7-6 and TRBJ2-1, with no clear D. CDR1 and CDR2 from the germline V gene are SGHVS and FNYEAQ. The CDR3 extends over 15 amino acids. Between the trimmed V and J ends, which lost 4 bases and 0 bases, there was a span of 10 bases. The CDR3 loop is CASSSDHNSYNEQFF. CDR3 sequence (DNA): TGTGCCAGCAGCTCCGACCACAACTCCTACAATGAGCAGTTCTTC.

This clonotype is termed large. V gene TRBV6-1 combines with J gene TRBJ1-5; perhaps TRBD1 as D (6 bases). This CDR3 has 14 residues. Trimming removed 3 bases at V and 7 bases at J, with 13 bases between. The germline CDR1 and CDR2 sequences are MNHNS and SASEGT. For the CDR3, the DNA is TGTGCCAGCAGTGATCAGGGGTCGAGGCAGCCCCAGCATTTT. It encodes CASSDQGSRQPQHF.

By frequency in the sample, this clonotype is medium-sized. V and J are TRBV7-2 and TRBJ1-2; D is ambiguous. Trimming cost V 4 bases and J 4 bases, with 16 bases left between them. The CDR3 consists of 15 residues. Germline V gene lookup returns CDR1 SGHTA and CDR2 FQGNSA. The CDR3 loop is CASSSLGTVSYGYTF. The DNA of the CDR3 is TGTGCCAGCAGCTCCCTCGGTACGGTCAGCTATGGCTACACCTTC. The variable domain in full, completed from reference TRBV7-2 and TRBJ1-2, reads GAGVSQSPSNKVTEKGKDVELRCDPISGHTALYWYRQSLGQGLEFLIYFQGNSAPDKSGLPSDRFSAERTGGSVSTLTIQRTQQEDSAVYLCASSSLGTVSYGYTFGSGTRLTVV.

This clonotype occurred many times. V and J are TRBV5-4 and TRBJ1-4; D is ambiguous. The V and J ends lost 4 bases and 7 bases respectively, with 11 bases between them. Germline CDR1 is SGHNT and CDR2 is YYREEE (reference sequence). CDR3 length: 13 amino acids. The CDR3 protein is CASSRWGGEKLFF. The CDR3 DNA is TGTGCCAGCAGCCGGTGGGGTGGTGAAAAACTGTTTTTT.

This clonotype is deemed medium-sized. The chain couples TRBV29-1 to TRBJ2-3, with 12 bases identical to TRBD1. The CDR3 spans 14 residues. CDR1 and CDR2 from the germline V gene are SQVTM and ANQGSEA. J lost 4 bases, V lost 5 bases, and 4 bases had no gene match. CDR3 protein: CSVRDRGPSDTQYF. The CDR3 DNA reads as TGCAGCGTTCGGGACAGGGGGCCTTCAGATACGCAGTATTTT.

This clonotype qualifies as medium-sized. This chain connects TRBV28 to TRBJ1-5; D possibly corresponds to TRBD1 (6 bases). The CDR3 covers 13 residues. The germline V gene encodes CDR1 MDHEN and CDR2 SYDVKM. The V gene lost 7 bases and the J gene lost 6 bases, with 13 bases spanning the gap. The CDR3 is CASNDRRPQPQHF. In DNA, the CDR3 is TGTGCCAGCAACGACAGGCGGCCTCAGCCCCAGCATTTT.